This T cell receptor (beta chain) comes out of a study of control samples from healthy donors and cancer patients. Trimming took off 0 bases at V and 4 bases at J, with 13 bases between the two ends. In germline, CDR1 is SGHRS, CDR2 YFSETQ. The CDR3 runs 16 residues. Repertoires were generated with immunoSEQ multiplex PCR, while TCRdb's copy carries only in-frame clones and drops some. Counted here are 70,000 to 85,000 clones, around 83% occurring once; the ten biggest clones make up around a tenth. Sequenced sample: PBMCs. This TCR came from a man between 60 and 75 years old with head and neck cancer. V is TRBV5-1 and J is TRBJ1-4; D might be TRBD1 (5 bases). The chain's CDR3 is CASSLVAGALNEKLFF. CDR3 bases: TGCGCCAGCAGCTTGGTAGCCGGGGCGCTTAATGAAAAACTGTTTTTT.